The subject of this entry is one T cell receptor beta chain. Source study methods: Nucleated cell counts were estimated from reference gene primer amplification. Here immunoSEQ multiplex PCR was the method, and the copy in TCRdb shows in-frame clones only, minus some. V, J and clone size derive from that table, while D and trimming were established from the DNA sequence. The sample lists approximately 80,000 clones, about 91% seen once, with more than 5.5% in the top ten. The data were taken from a study of blood T cell repertoires in COVID-19. The wider study: COVID-19 samples from acute and convalescent phases originated in the United States, Italy and Spain. Sample material is recorded as cDNA or gDNA derived from T cells, B-cell-depleted T cells, or PBMCs.

V lost 4 bases, J lost 7 bases, and 13 bases lay in between. Germline V gene data show CDR1 as LNHNV and CDR2 as YYDKDF (reference sequence). The CDR3 is 14 amino acids. The chain uses TRBV15 and TRBJ1-4; maybe TRBD1 (6 bases). The sequenced sample consisted of peripheral blood. The receptor was isolated from a woman over 75 with acute or convalescent COVID-19. The CDR3 here is CATSKRTDSEKLFF. CDR3 sequence (DNA): TGTGCCACCAGCAAAAGGACAGACTCTGAAAAACTGTTTTTT. The full variable domain, its missing parts supplied by reference TRBV15 and TRBJ1-4, is DAMVIQNPRYQVTQFGKPVTLSCSQTLNHNVMYWYQQKSSQAPKLLFHYYDKDFNNEADTPDNFQSRRPNTSFCFLDIRSPGLGDTAMYLCATSKRTDSEKLFFGSGTQLSVL.